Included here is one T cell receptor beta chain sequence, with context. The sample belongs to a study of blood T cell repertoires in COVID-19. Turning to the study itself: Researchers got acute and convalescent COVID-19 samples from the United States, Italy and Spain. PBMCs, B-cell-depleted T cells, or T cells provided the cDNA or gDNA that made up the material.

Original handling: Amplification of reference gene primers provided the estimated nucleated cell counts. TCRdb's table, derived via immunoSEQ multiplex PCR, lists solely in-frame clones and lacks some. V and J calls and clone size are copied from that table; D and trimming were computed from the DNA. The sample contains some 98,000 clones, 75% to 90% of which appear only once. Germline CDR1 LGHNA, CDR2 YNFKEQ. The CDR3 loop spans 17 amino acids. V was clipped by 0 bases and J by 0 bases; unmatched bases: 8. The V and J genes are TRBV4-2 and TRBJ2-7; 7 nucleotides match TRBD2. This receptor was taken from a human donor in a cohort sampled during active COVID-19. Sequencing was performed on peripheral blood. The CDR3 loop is CASSQDFSSGNSYEQYF. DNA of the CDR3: TGTGCCAGCAGCCAAGATTTTTCTAGCGGAAACTCCTACGAGCAGTACTTC.